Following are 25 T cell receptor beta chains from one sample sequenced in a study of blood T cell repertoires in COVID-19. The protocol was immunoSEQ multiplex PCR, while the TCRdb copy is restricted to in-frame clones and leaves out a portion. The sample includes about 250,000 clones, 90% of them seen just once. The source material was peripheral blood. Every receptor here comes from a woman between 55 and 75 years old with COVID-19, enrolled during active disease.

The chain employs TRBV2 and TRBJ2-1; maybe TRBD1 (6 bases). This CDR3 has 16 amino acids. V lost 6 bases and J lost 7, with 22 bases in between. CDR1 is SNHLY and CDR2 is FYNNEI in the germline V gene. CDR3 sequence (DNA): TGTGCCAGCAGGAAAGCCCGGGACATAGGGATGAATGAGCAGTTCTTC. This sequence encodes CASRKARDIGMNEQFF.

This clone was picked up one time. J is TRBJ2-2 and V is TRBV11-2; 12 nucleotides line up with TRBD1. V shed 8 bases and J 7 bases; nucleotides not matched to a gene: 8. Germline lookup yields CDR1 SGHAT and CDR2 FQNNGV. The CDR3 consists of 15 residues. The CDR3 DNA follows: TGTGCCAGCCAGCGGGACAGGGGGCCCGGCGGGGAGCTGTTTTTT. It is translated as CASQRDRGPGGELFF.

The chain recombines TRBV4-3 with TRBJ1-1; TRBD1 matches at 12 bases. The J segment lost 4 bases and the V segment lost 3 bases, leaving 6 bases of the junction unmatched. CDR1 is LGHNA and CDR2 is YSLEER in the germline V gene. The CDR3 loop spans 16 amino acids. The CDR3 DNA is TGCGCCAGCAGCCAGGGACAGGGGGCGTGGGGCACTGAAGCTTTCTTT. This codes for CASSQGQGAWGTEAFF.

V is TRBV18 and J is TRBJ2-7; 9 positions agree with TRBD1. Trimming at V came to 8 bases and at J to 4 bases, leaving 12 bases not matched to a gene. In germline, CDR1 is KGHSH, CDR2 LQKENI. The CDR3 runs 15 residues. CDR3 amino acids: CASTTGGAGGYEQYF. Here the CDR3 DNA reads TGTGCCAGCACCACAGGGGGCGCCGGGGGGTACGAGCAGTACTTC.

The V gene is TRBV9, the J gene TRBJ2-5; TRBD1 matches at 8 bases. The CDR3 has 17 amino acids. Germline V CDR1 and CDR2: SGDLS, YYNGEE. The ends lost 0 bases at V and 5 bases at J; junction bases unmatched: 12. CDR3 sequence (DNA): TGTGCCAGCAGCGTAGCTACTGGGCAGGGGGCGGGGGAGACCCAGTACTTC. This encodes CASSVATGQGAGETQYF.

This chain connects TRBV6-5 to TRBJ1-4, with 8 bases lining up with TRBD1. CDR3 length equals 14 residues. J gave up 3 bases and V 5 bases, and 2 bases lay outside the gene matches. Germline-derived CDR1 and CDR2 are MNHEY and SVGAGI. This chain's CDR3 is CASSRTGSNEKLFF. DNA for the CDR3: TGTGCCAGCAGTCGGACAGGGTCTAATGAAAAACTGTTTTTT.

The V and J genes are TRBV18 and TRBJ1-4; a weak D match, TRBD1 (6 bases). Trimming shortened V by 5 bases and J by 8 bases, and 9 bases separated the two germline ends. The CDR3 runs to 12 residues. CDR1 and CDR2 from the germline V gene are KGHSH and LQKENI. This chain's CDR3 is CASSSRGEKLFF. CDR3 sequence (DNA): TGTGCCAGCTCATCCAGGGGCGAAAAACTGTTTTTT.

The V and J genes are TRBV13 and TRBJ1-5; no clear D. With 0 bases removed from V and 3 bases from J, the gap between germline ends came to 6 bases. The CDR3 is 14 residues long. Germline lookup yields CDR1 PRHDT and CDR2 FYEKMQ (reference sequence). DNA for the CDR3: TGTGCCAGCAGCTTAGGGACAATCAATCAGCCCCAGCATTTT. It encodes CASSLGTINQPQHF.

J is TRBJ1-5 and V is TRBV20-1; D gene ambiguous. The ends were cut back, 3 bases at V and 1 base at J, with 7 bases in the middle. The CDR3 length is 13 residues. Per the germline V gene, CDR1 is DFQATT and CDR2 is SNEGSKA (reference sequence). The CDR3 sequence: CSASLQSNQPQHF. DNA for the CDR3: TGCAGTGCTAGTTTACAGAGCAATCAGCCCCAGCATTTT.

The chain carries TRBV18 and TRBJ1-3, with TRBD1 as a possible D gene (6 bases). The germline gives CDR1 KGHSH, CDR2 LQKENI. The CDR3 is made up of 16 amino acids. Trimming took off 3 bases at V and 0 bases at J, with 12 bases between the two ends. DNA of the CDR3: TGTGCCAGCTCACCGAGACAGGCCCGCTCTGGAAACACCATATATTTT. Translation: CASSPRQARSGNTIYF.

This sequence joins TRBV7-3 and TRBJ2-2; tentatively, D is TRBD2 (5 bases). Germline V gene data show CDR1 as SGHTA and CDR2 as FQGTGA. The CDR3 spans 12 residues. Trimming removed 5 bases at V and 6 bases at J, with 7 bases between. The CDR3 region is CASSAGAGELFF. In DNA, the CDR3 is TGTGCCAGCAGCGCCGGGGCCGGGGAGCTGTTTTTT.

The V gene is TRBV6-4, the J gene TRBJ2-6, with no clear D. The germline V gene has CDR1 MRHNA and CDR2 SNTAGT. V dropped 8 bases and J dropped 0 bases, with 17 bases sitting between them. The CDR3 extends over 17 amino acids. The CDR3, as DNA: TGTGCCAGCTCTACTGACTTAGATCCCTCTGGGGCCAACGTCCTGACTTTC. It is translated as CASSTDLDPSGANVLTF.

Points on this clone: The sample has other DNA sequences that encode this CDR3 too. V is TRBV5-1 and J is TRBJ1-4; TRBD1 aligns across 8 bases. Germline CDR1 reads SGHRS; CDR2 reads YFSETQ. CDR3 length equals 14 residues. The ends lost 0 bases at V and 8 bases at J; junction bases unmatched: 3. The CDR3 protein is CASSLGTGREKLFF. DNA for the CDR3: TGCGCCAGCAGCTTGGGGACAGGGCGGGAAAAACTGTTTTTT. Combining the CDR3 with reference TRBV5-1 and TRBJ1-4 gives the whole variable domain KAGVTQTPRYLIKTRGQQVTLSCSPISGHRSVSWYQQTPGQGLQFLFEYFSETQRNKGNFPGRFSGRQFSNSRSEMNVSTLELGDSALYLCASSLGTGREKLFFGSGTQLSVL.

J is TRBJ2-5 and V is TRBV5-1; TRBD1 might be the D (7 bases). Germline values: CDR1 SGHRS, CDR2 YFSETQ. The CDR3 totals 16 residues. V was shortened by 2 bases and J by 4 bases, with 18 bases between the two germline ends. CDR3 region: CASSLIQGGGGETQYF. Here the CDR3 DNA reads TGCGCCAGCAGCTTAATTCAGGGGGGCGGTGGAGAGACCCAGTACTTC.

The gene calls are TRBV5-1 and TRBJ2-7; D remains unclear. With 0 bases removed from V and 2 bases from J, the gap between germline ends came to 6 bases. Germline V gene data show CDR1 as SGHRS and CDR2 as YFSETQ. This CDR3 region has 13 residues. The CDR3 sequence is CASSLVAAYEQYF. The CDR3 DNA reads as TGCGCCAGCAGCTTGGTGGCAGCCTACGAGCAGTACTTC.

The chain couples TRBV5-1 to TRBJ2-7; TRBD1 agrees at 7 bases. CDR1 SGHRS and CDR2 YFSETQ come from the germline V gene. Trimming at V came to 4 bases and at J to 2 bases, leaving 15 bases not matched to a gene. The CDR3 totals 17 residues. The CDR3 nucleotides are TGCGCCAGCAGCCCCTTATCTAGACAGGGACAAACCTACGAGCAGTACTTC. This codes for CASSPLSRQGQTYEQYF. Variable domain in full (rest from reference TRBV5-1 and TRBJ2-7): KAGVTQTPRYLIKTRGQQVTLSCSPISGHRSVSWYQQTPGQGLQFLFEYFSETQRNKGNFPGRFSGRQFSNSRSEMNVSTLELGDSALYLCASSPLSRQGQTYEQYFGPGTRLTVT.

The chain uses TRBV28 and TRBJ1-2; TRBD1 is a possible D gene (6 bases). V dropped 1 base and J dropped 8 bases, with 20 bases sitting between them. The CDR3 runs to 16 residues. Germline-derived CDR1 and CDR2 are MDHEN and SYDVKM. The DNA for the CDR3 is TGTGCCAGCAGTTTATCGGGCTCGGGGGGGGCATACGGCTACACCTTC. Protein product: CASSLSGSGGAYGYTF.

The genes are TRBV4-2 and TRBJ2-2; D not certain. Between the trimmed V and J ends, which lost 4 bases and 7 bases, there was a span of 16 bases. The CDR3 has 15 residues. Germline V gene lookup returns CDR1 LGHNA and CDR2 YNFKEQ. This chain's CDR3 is CASSPDSWRSGELFF. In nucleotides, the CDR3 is TGTGCCAGCAGCCCGGATTCGTGGCGGAGCGGGGAGCTGTTTTTT.

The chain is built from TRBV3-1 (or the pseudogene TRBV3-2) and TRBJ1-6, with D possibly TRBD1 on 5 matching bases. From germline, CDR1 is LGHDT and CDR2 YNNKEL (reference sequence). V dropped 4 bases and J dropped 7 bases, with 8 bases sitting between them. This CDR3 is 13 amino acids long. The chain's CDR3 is CASSPGGNSPLHF. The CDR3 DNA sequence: TGTGCCAGCAGCCCGGGGGGAAATTCACCCCTCCACTTT.

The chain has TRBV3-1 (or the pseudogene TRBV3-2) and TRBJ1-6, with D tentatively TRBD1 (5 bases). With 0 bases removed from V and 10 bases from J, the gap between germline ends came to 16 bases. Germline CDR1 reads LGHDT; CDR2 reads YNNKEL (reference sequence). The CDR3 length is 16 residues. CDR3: CASSQETTAGSSPLHF. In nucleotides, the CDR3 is TGTGCCAGCAGCCAAGAAACAACCGCAGGGTCCTCACCCCTCCACTTT.

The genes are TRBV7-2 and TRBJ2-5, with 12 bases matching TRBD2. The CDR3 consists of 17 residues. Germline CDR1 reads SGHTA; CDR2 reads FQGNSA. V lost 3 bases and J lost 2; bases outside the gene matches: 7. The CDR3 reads CASSFPLAGGSQETQYF. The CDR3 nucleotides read TGTGCCAGCAGCTTCCCACTAGCGGGGGGTAGTCAAGAGACCCAGTACTTC.

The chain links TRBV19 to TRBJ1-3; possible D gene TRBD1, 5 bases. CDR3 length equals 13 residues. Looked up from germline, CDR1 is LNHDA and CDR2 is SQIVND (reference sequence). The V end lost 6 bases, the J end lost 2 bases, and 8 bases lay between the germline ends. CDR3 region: CASRARAGNTIYF. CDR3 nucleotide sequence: TGTGCCAGTAGGGCCAGGGCTGGAAACACCATATATTTT.

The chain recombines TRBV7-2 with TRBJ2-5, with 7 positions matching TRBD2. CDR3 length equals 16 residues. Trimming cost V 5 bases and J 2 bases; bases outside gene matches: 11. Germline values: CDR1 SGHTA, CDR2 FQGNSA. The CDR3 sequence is CASSIGRGRRQETQYF. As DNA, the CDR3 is TGTGCCAGCAGCATAGGGCGGGGGAGGCGTCAAGAGACCCAGTACTTC.

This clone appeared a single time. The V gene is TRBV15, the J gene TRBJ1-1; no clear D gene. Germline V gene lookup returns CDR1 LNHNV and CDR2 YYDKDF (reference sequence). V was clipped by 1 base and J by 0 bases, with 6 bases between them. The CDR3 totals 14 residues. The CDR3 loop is CATSRGTMNTEAFF. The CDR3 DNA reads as TGTGCCACCAGCAGAGGTACAATGAACACTGAAGCTTTCTTT.

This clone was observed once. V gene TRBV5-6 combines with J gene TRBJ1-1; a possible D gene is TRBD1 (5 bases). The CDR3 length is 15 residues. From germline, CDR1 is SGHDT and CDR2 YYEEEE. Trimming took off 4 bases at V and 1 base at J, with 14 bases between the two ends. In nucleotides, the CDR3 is TGTGCCAGCAGCCAGAGGCACGGGGGGAACACTGAAGCTTTCTTT. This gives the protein CASSQRHGGNTEAFF.